This T cell receptor beta chain was documented in a study of blood T cell repertoires in COVID-19. This clone has only one observation. Sequencing was performed with immunoSEQ multiplex PCR; in TCRdb, only in-frame clones are kept and a portion is missing. This sample has some 260,000 clones, with roughly 88% found just once. This sequence was found in a human donor in a cohort sampled during active COVID-19. Sequencing input: peripheral blood.

CDR3 region: CAWDLGGVPFF. CDR3 DNA: TGTGCCTGGGACCTGGGAGGGGTGCCGTTTTTT. The chain couples TRBV30 to TRBJ1-4, with a tentative D call TRBD1 (5 bases). The germline CDR1 and CDR2 sequences are GTSNPN and SVGIG (reference sequence). V lost 5 bases to trimming and J lost 16 bases, with 17 bases between them. The CDR3 extends over 11 amino acids.